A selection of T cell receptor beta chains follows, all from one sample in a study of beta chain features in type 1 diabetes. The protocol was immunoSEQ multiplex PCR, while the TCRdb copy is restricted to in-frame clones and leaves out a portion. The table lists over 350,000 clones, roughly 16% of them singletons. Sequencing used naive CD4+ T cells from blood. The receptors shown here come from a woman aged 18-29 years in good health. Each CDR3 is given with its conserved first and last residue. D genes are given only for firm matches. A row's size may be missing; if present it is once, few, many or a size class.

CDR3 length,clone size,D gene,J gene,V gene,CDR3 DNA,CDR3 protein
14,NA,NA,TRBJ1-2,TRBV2,TGTGCCAGCAGTGGAATACGGGAGAACTATGGCTACACCTTC,CASSGIRENYGYTF
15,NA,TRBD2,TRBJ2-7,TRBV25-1,TGTGCCAGCAGTGGGACTAGCGGGCTCCCTAACGAGCAGTACTTC,CASSGTSGLPNEQYF
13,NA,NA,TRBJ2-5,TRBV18,TGTGCCAGCTCATCTGGACAGCAAGAGACCCAGTACTTC,CASSSGQQETQYF
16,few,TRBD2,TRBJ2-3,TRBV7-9,TGTGCCAGCAGCTTATCGGCTAGCGGGAGCGCAGATACGCAGTATTTT,CASSLSASGSADTQYF
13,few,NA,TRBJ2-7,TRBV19,TGTGCCAGTAGTACAGGGCGGGGCGACGAGCAGTACTTC,CASSTGRGDEQYF
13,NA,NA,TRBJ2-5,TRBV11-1,TGTGCCAGCAGGGAGAGGGTCCAAGAGACCCAGTACTTC,CASRERVQETQYF
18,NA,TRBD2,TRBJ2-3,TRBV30,TGTGCCTGGAGGCGCGGGACTAGCGGGAGGGCCAGGGGAGATACGCAGTATTTT,CAWRRGTSGRARGDTQYF
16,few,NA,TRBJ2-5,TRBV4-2,TGTGCCAGCAGCCAAGCCGGGACTGGGATACAAGAGACCCAGTACTTC,CASSQAGTGIQETQYF
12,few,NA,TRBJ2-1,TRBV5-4,TGTGCCAGCAGCCGGAGGGAAGATGAGCAGTTCTTC,CASSRREDEQFF
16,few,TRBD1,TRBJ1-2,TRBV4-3,TGCGCCAGCAGCCATGGGACAGGGCCAGCGATCTATGGCTACACCTTC,CASSHGTGPAIYGYTF
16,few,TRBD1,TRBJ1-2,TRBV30,TGTGCCTGGAGTACAGGGCAGGGGGACTCCATCTATGGCTACACCTTC,CAWSTGQGDSIYGYTF
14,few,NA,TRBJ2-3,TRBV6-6,TGTGCCAGCATCGCGCTGGGGGGAGCAGATACGCAGTATTTT,CASIALGGADTQYF
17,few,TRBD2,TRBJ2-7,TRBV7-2,TGTGCCAGCAGCTATGGGCTAGCGGGAGGTCCCTCCTACGAGCAGTACTTC,CASSYGLAGGPSYEQYF
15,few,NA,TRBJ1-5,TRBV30,TGTGCCTGGAGTGTAAGCCAGGGTGGCAATCAGCCCCAGCATTTT,CAWSVSQGGNQPQHF
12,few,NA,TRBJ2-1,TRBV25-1,TGTGCCAGCAGTGGTCACTCCAATGAGCAGTTCTTC,CASSGHSNEQFF
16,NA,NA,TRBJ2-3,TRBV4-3,TGCGCCAGCAGCCAACCTCGTAGCGGTCGCGCAGATACGCAGTATTTT,CASSQPRSGRADTQYF
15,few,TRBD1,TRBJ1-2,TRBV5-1,TGCGCCAGCAGCCCCCGGGACAGGGTTTTATCTGGCTACACCTTC,CASSPRDRVLSGYTF